These 15 T cell receptor beta chains share one sample of origin, sequenced in a study of human T cells and chemical hapten exposure. TCRdb re-derived calls from the RACE reads in MiXCR, one entry per CDR3 protein. The profile shows about 190,000 distinct CDR3 sequences, 20% to 25% of them singletons. Time point defined: patch test 3, about 24 weeks after DPC sensitization. The treatment here: therapeutic diphenylcyclopropenone sensitization with weekly scalp DPC. The sequencing here drew on whole blood, taken in connection with sensitization to the hapten diphenylcyclopropenone (DPC). These receptors all come from a woman aged 40 to 49 with alopecia areata. Some clones in this sample may be carry-over from other donors' samples.

The chain has TRBV5-1 and TRBJ1-1; D ambiguous. The CDR3 runs to 14 residues. The germline V gene encodes CDR1 SGHRS and CDR2 YFSETQ. The V end lost 0 bases, the J end lost 1 base, and 7 bases lay between the germline ends. The CDR3 region is CASSLDGENTEAFF. The CDR3 region has the DNA TGCGCCAGCAGCTTGGACGGAGAGAACACTGAAGCTTTCTTT.

V and J are TRBV7-2 and TRBJ2-6; no clear D gene. The V end was cut by 0 bases, the J end by 0 bases, with 9 bases between. The CDR3 has 17 residues. In germline, CDR1 is SGHTA, CDR2 FQGNSA. For the CDR3, the DNA is TGTGCCAGCAGCTTAGCGGCAGGAATCTCTGGGGCCAACGTCCTGACTTTC. It translates to CASSLAAGISGANVLTF.

This clonotype occurred a few times. The rearrangement joins TRBV5-1 to TRBJ2-5; no firm D call. This CDR3 is built from 16 residues. V was cut by 2 bases and J by 5 bases, with 19 bases left in between. Germline V gene data show CDR1 as SGHRS and CDR2 as YFSETQ. CDR3 sequence reads: CASSFLGSSEAETQYF. Here the CDR3 DNA reads TGCGCCAGCAGCTTTCTCGGATCGTCTGAAGCGGAGACCCAGTACTTC.

The J gene is TRBJ2-1, the V gene TRBV6-5; D uncertain. The germline V gene encodes CDR1 MNHEY and CDR2 SVGAGI. The CDR3 consists of 11 residues. The V gene lost 7 bases and the J gene lost 16 bases, with 17 bases spanning the gap. In DNA form, the CDR3 reads TGTGCCAGCACGAAGGGAACAGATGTATTCTTC. As protein: CASTKGTDVFF.

The rearrangement uses TRBV24-1 and TRBJ2-4; the match to TRBD1 covers 7 bases. The CDR3 contains 11 residues. V shed 7 bases, J shed 13 bases, and the junction held 6 bases outside the gene matches. The germline CDR1 and CDR2 sequences are KGHDR and SFDVKD. CDR3 in amino acids: CATSSGDSQYF. The DNA of the CDR3 is TGTGCCACCAGCTCCGGGGACAGCCAGTACTTC.

The chain combines TRBV5-1 with TRBJ2-5, with TRBD1 matching over 8 bases. Per germline, CDR1 SGHRS and CDR2 YFSETQ. V trimming: 2 bases; J trimming: 14 bases; junction bases outside the gene matches: 11. The CDR3 extends over 13 amino acids. CDR3 sequence reads: CASSFLDQGATYF. In DNA, the CDR3 is TGCGCCAGCAGCTTTCTGGACCAGGGGGCCACCTACTTC.

A few counts support this clonotype. This rearrangement joins TRBV2 to TRBJ1-4, with 8 bases aligning to TRBD1. Germline V gene lookup returns CDR1 SNHLY and CDR2 FYNNEI. The CDR3 has 14 residues. The V segment lost 7 bases and the J segment 10 bases; nucleotides outside the gene matches: 11. CDR3 protein: CASNGVHGQGKLFF. The CDR3 DNA reads TGTGCCAGCAACGGGGTACACGGACAGGGAAAACTGTTTTTT.

This clonotype occurred many times. The V and J genes are TRBV6-6 and TRBJ2-7; D may be TRBD1 (7 bases). The V gene lost 6 bases and the J gene lost 1 base, with 19 bases spanning the gap. Germline-derived CDR1 and CDR2 are MNHNY and SVGAGI (reference sequence). The CDR3 covers 16 residues. The CDR3: CASRQMQGGGSYEQYF. For the CDR3, the DNA is TGTGCCAGCAGGCAAATGCAGGGGGGCGGGTCCTACGAGCAGTACTTC.

The chain has TRBV5-6 and TRBJ2-1; 11 bases align to TRBD2. This CDR3 spans 18 amino acids. The junction had 16 bases not matched to a gene; V was cut back by 4 bases and J by 7 bases. The germline V gene encodes CDR1 SGHDT and CDR2 YYEEEE. The CDR3 nucleotides are TGTGCCAGCAGCCGTCGAATGACTAGCGGGACTGGCCCTAATGAGCAGTTCTTC. Translation: CASSRRMTSGTGPNEQFF.

This clonotype was seen at least ten times. The chain carries TRBV27 and TRBJ1-1; no reliable D call. The CDR3 consists of 13 residues. Germline V lookup: CDR1 MNHEY, CDR2 SMNVEV (reference sequence). Trimming shortened V by 0 bases and J by 10 bases, and 12 bases separated the two germline ends. The CDR3 loop reads CASSLSVAVGAFF. In nucleotides, the CDR3 is TGTGCCAGCAGTTTATCGGTGGCGGTCGGAGCTTTCTTT.

This clonotype came up a few times. V is TRBV6-6 and J is TRBJ2-5; a weak D match, TRBD2 (5 bases). The V end was cut by 9 bases, the J end by 5 bases, with 22 bases between. CDR3 length: 15 residues. From germline, CDR1 is MNHNY and CDR2 SVGAGI (reference sequence). The CDR3 region has the DNA TGTGCCAGTAAGAGGGCAGGAAATACGGGGGAGACCCAGTACTTC. Protein: CASKRAGNTGETQYF.

This clonotype was counted between two and nine times. The rearrangement uses TRBV2 and TRBJ2-5; no firm D call. CDR1 and CDR2 (germline): SNHLY, FYNNEI. This CDR3 is built from 13 residues. Trimming took off 5 bases at V and 5 bases at J, with 12 bases between the two ends. This chain's CDR3 is CASSKSGFETQYF. Here the CDR3 DNA reads TGTGCCAGCAGTAAATCCGGGTTTGAGACCCAGTACTTC.

This clonotype has just a few counts. The V call is TRBV9, the J call TRBJ2-2; no firm D call. The CDR3 extends over 16 amino acids. CDR1 is SGDLS, CDR2 YYNGEE, per germline. V was pared by 0 bases and J by 2 bases, with 11 bases between. This CDR3 is CASSVAPTLNTGELFF. CDR3 nucleotide sequence: TGTGCCAGCAGCGTAGCGCCTACCTTAAACACCGGGGAGCTGTTTTTT. The complete variable domain, with remaining parts taken from reference TRBV9 and TRBJ2-2, reads DSGVTQTPKHLITATGQRVTLRCSPRSGDLSVYWYQQSLDQGLQFLIQYYNGEERAKGNILERFSAQQFPDLHSELNLSSLELGDSALYFCASSVAPTLNTGELFFGEGSRLTVL.

This clonotype was observed a few times. The DNA for the CDR3 is TGTGCCAGTAGTATCTCCGGCAGGGTCAATGAGCAGTTCTTC. This codes for CASSISGRVNEQFF. This chain joins TRBV19 and TRBJ2-1, with D possibly being TRBD1 (5 bases). Germline CDR1 reads LNHDA; CDR2 reads SQIVND (reference sequence). The CDR3 has 14 residues. The V end was cut by 3 bases, the J end by 6 bases, with 12 bases between.

This sequence joins TRBV6-6 and TRBJ2-3; 10 bases match TRBD1. After removal of 6 bases from V and 6 bases from J, the junction contained 12 bases not matched to a gene. The germline gives CDR1 MNHNY, CDR2 SVGAGI (reference sequence). The CDR3 contains 16 residues. The CDR3 DNA follows: TGTGCCAGCAGACCAACCGGGACAGGGGATGGGGATACGCAGTATTTT. Translation gives CASRPTGTGDGDTQYF.